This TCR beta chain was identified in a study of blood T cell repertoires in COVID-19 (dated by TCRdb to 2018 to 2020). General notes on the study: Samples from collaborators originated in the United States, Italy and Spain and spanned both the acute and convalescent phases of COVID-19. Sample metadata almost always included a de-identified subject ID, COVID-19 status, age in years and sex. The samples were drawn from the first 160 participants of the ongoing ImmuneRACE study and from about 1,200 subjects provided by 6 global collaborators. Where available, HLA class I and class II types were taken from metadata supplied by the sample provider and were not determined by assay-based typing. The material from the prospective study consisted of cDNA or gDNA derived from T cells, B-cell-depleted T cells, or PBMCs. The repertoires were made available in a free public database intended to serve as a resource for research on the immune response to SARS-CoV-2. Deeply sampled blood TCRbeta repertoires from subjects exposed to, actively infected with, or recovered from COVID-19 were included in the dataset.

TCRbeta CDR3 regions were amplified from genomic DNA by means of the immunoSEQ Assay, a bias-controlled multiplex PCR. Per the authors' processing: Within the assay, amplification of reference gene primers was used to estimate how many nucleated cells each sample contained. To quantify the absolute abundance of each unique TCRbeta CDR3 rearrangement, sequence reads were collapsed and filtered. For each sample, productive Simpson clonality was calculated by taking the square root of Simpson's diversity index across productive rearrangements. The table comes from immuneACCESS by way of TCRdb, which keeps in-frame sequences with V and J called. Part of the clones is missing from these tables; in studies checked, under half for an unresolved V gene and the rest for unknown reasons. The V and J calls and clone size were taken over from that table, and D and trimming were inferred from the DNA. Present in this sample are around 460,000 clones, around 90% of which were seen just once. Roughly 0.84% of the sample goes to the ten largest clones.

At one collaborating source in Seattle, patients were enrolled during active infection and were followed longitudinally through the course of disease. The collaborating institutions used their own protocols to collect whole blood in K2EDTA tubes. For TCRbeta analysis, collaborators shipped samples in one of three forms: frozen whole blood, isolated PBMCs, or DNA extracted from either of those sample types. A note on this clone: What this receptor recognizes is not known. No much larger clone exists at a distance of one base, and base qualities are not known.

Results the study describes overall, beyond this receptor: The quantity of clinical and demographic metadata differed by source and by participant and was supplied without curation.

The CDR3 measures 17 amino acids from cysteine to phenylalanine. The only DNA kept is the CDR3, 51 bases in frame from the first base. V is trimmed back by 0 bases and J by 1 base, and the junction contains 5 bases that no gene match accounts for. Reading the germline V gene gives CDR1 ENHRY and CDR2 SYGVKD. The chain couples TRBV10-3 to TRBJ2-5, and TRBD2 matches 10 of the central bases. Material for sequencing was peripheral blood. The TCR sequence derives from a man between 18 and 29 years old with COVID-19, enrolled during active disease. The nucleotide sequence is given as TGTGCCATCAGTGAGTCTGCTAGCGGGGGACCCCAAGAGACCCAGTACTTC. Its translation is CAISESASGGPQETQYF.